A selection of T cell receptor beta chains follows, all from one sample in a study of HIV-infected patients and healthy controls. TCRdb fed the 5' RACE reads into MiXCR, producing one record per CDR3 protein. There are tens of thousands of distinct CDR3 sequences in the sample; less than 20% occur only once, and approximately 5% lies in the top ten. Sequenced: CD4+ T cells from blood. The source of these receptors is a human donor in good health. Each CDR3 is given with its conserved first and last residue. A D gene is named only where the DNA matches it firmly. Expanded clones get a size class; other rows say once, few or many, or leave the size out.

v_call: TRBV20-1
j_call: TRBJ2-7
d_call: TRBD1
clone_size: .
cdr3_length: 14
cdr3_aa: CSARMDRGIYEQYF
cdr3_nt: TGCAGTGCTAGGATGGACAGGGGGATCTACGAGCAGTACTTC

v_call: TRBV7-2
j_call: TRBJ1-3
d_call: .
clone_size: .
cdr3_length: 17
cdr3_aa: CASSLGREVYSGNTIYF
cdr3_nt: TGTGCCAGCAGCTTAGGGCGGGAGGTTTACTCTGGAAACACCATATATTTT

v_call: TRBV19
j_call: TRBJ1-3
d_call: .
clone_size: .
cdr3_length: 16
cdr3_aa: CASSTTILDSGNTIYF
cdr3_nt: TGTGCCAGTAGTACGACAATTTTGGACTCTGGAAACACCATATATTTT

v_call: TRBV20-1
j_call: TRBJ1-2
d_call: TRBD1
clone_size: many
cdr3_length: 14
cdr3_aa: CSAPGQVANYGYTF
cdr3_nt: TGCAGTGCCCCTGGACAGGTAGCTAACTATGGCTACACCTTC

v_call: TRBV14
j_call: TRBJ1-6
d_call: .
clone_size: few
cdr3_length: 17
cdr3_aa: CASSLFLSSSYNSPLHF
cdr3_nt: TGTGCCAGCAGCCTATTCCTCTCGAGCTCCTATAATTCACCCCTCCACTTT

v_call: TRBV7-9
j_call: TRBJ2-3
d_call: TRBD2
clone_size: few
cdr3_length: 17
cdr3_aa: CASSSAYSSGTPDTQYF
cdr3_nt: TGTGCCAGCAGCTCGGCCTACTCTAGCGGGACCCCAGATACGCAGTATTTT

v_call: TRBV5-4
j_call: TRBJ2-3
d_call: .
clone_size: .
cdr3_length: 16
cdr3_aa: CASSHWGGARTDTQYF
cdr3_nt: TGTGCCAGCAGTCACTGGGGGGGGGCCCGGACAGATACGCAGTATTTT

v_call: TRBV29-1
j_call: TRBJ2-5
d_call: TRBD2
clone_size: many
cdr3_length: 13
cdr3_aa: CSVGGLAQETQYF
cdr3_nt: TGCAGCGTGGGGGGACTAGCCCAAGAGACCCAGTACTTC

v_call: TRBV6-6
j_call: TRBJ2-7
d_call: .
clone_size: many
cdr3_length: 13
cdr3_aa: CASTPAQGPGLYF
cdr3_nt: TGTGCCAGCACCCCGGCGCAGGGTCCCGGACTGTACTTC

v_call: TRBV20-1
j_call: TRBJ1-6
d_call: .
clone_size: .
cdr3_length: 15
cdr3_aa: CSARDLRSESSPLHF
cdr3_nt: TGCAGTGCTAGAGACCTTAGAAGTGAGAGCTCACCCCTCCACTTT

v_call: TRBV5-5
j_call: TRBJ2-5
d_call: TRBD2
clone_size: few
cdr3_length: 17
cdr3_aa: CASSLYTGTSGIATQYF
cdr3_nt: TGTGCCAGCAGCCTGTATACCGGGACTAGCGGGATCGCGACCCAGTACTTC

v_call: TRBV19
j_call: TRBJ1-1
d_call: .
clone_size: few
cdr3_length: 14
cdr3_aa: CASSVRGGSTEAFF
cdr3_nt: TGTGCCAGTAGTGTCAGGGGAGGTAGTACTGAAGCTTTCTTT

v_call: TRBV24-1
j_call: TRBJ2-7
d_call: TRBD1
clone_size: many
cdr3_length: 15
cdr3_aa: CATSDRDRGAREQYF
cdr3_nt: TGTGCCACCAGTGACCGGGACAGGGGAGCGAGGGAGCAGTACTTC

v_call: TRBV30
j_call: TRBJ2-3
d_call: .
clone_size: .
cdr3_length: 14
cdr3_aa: CAWRQGPYTDTQYF
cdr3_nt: TGTGCCTGGAGGCAGGGTCCTTACACAGATACGCAGTATTTT

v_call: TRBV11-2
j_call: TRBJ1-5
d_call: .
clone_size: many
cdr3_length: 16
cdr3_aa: CASSQGLPHSNQPQHF
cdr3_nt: TGTGCCAGCAGCCAGGGACTCCCACATAGCAATCAGCCCCAGCATTTT

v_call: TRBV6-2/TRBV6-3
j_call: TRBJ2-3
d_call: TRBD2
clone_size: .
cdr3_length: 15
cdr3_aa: CASTPWSGGTDTQYF
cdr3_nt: TGTGCCAGTACCCCTTGGAGCGGGGGTACAGATACGCAGTATTTT

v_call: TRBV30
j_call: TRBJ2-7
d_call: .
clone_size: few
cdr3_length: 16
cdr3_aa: CAWSTRRGLGPYEQYF
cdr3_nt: TGTGCCTGGAGTACTCGAAGGGGTCTGGGTCCATACGAGCAGTACTTC

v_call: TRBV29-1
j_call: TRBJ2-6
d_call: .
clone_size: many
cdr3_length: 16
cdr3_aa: CSVRQGGASGANVLTF
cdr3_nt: TGCAGCGTGAGACAGGGAGGGGCCTCTGGGGCCAACGTCCTGACTTTC

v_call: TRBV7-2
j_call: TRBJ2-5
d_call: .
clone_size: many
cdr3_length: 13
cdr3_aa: CASSLGVQETQYF
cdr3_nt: TGTGCCAGCAGCTTAGGTGTCCAAGAGACCCAGTACTTC

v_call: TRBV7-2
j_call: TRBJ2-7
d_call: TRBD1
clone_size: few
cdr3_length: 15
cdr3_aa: CASSPGTGVSYEQYF
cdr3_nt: TGTGCCAGCAGCCCCGGGACAGGGGTTAGCTACGAGCAGTACTTC

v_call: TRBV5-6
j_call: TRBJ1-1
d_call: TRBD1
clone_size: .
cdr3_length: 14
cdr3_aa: CASSLTGTGTEAFF
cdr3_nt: TGTGCCAGCAGCTTAACCGGGACAGGCACTGAAGCTTTCTTT

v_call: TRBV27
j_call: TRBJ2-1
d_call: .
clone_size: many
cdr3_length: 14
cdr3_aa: CASSPTQALNEQFF
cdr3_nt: TGTGCCAGCAGTCCGACCCAAGCCCTGAATGAGCAGTTCTTC

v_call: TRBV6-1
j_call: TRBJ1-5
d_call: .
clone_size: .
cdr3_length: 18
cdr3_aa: CASSELGPRSYSNQPQHF
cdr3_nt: TGTGCCAGCAGTGAACTGGGACCGAGGAGTTATAGCAATCAGCCCCAGCATTTT

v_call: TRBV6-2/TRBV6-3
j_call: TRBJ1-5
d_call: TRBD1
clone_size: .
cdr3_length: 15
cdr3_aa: CASSSSGQGGQPQHF
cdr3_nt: TGTGCCAGCAGTTCCTCGGGACAGGGAGGGCAGCCCCAGCATTTT

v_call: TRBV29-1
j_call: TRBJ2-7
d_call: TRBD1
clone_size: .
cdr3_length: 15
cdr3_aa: CSGARSGTGVAEQYF
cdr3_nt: TGCAGCGGAGCAAGATCAGGGACAGGGGTCGCCGAGCAGTACTTC

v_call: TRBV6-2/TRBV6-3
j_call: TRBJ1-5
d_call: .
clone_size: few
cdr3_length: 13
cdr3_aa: CASEPDRQSPQHF
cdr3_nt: TGTGCCAGCGAGCCCGACAGACAATCGCCCCAGCATTTT

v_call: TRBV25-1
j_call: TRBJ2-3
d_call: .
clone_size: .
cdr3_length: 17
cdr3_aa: CASSENPGGRGTDTQYF
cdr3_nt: TGTGCCAGCAGTGAAAACCCGGGGGGCCGCGGCACAGATACGCAGTATTTT

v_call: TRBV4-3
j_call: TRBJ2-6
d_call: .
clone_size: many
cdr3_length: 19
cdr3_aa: CASSQDSTGLHSGANVLTF
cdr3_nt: TGCGCCAGCAGCCAAGATTCGACAGGCCTCCACTCTGGGGCCAACGTCCTGACTTTC